This T cell receptor beta chain was sequenced for a study of blood T cell repertoires in COVID-19. Study-wide context: Some COVID-19 samples were acute and others convalescent; all came from the United States, Italy and Spain. The analysed material was cDNA or gDNA that came from T cells, B-cell-depleted T cells, or PBMCs.

This clone was detected a few times. The CDR3 is made up of 13 amino acids. J lost 1 base, V lost 7 bases, and 4 bases had no gene match. CDR1 and CDR2 (germline): SGHRS, YFSETQ. How the authors handled the data: Reference gene primer amplification in the assay estimated nucleated cell counts. Profiled with immunoSEQ multiplex PCR; TCRdb holds only in-frame clones, not every one. D and trimming were read from the DNA, whereas the V and J calls and clone size are those reported in that table. This sample yields 50,000 or so clones, of which 90% are seen a single time; 9.7% belongs to the top ten. The specimen sequenced was peripheral blood. The J gene is TRBJ2-5, the V gene TRBV5-1; 7 positions match TRBD2. This receptor was obtained from a woman of 80 years or more with acute or convalescent COVID-19. The CDR3 region is CASCPSGQETQYF. The CDR3 DNA sequence: TGCGCCAGCTGTCCTAGCGGCCAAGAGACCCAGTACTTC.